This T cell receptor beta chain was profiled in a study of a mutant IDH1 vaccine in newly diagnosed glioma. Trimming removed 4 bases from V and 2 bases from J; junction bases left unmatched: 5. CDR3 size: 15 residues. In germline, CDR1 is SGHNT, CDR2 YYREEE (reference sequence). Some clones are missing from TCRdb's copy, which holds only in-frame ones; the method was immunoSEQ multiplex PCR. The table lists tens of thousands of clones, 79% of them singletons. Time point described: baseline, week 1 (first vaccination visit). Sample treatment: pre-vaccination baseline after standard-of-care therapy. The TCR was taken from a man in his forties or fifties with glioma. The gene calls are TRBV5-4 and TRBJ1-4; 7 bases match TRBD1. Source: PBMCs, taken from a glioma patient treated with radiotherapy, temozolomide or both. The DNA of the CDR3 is TGTGCCAGCAGCGGATCGGGACAGACTAATGAAAAACTGTTTTTT. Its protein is CASSGSGQTNEKLFF.